This entry concerns a single T cell receptor beta chain. This entry comes from a study of blood T cell repertoires in COVID-19. The overall study: Spain, Italy and the United States supplied samples that represented acute and convalescent COVID-19. Sample material is recorded as cDNA or gDNA derived from T cells, B-cell-depleted T cells, or PBMCs.

Authors' analysis steps: By means of reference gene primer amplification, nucleated cell counts were estimated. The protocol was immunoSEQ multiplex PCR, while the TCRdb copy is restricted to in-frame clones and leaves out a portion. V and J calls and clone size are those listed in that table; D and trimming were worked out from the DNA. The sample includes about 260,000 clones, approximately 87% of them seen just once. Germline CDR1 and CDR2: MGHRA and YSYEKL. V lost 5 bases, J lost 3 bases, and 10 bases lay in between. The CDR3 consists of 14 residues. The sequence came from a human donor in a cohort sampled during active COVID-19. The J gene is TRBJ2-2, the V gene TRBV4-1; the D is unclear. The material sequenced was peripheral blood. CDR3 DNA: TGCGCCAGCAGCTCCCGATCGGACACCGGGGAGCTGTTTTTT. Encoded protein: CASSSRSDTGELFF.